These 17 T cell receptor beta chains were sequenced from one sample in a study of T cells in women clearing cervical HPV infection. Clones were sequenced by immunoSEQ multiplex PCR, and TCRdb holds only the in-frame ones, with some missing. The ten most abundant clones cover roughly 11% of a sample with about 27,000 clones. The sequencing input was blood buffy coat. The origin of the receptors is a woman between 18 and 70 years old with a cervical HPV16 infection that either progressed to CIN3+ or cleared (not recorded which).

As concerns this clone: Sequencing ends 3 residues short of the CDR3 end; the germline J gene provides the rest. This chain joins TRBV5-1 and TRBJ1-2; 8 nucleotides align to TRBD1. This CDR3 has 13 residues. The V segment lost 9 bases and the J segment 4 bases; nucleotides outside the gene matches: 8. The germline V gene encodes CDR1 SGHRS and CDR2 YFSETQ. The CDR3 loop is CATLDRAAYGYTF. The DNA read from the CDR3 is TGCGCCACCTTGGACAGGGCGGCCTATGGC.

Concerning this clone itself: The read falls 3 residues short of the CDR3 end, and the missing part is taken from the germline J gene. The rearrangement joins TRBV4-1 to TRBJ2-1; D possibly corresponds to TRBD2 (5 bases). V shed 3 bases and J shed 7 bases, with 16 bases lying between them. Germline V gene data show CDR1 as MGHRA and CDR2 as YSYEKL. The CDR3 sequence is 15 residues long. The part of the CDR3 DNA that was read is TGCGCCAGCAGCCACACGGGGTTAGGTTTTAATGAG. Amino acids: CASSHTGLGFNE. The entire CDR3 is CASSHTGLGFNEQFF.

On this clone: The CDR3 end is not reached by the read, which stops 3 residues before it; the germline J gene fills it in. The chain combines TRBV7-2 with TRBJ2-3; 7 nucleotides align to TRBD2. The CDR3 consists of 14 residues. In germline, CDR1 is SGHTA, CDR2 FQGNSA. Here the CDR3 reads CASSFKLGGETQYF. The sequenced CDR3 bases are TGTGCCAGCAGCTTTAAATTGGGGGGGGAGACG.

Note on this clone: The read finishes 3 residues shy of the CDR3 end, and the germline J gene is used to complete it. V gene TRBV6-1 combines with J gene TRBJ2-3; D is undetermined. CDR1 is MNHNS, CDR2 SASEGT, per germline. V dropped 0 bases and J dropped 5 bases, with 3 bases sitting between them. The CDR3 is 12 amino acids. The CDR3 loop reads CASSEARDTQYF. The CDR3 DNA, read in part, is TGTGCCAGCAGTGAAGCCCGAGATACG.

Turning to this clone: A read error may produce the germline difference seen at one junction end. The read gets to within 3 residues of the CDR3 end, and the germline J gene fills in the rest. The gene calls are TRBV5-1 and TRBJ1-1; tentative D call: TRBD1 (5 bases). This CDR3 is built from 14 residues. Germline V lookup: CDR1 SGHRS, CDR2 YFSETQ. This CDR3 is CATSMRAQDTEAFF. The CDR3 bases that were read are TGCGCCACCTCGATGAGGGCTCAGGACACCGAA.

Regarding this clone: The sequence runs out 3 residues before the end of the CDR3; the remainder is reconstructed from the germline J gene. The chain couples TRBV4-1 to TRBJ2-7; D is ambiguous. From germline, CDR1 is MGHRA and CDR2 YSYEKL. This CDR3 region has 14 residues. The V end was cut by 0 bases, the J end by 6 bases, with 12 bases between. The CDR3 sequence is CASSQDYRRGEQYF. CDR3 DNA, as far as it was read: TGCGCCAGCAGCCAAGATTATAGGCGCGGCGAG.

The DNA read from the CDR3 is TGTGCCAGCAGACAGGGCACCTACGAG. This sequence encodes CASRQGTYE. The full CDR3 reads CASRQGTYEQYF. The chain links TRBV7-2 to TRBJ2-7; tentative D call: TRBD1 (6 bases). The read halts 3 residues ahead of the CDR3 end, with the missing end drawn from the germline J gene. CDR1 is SGHTA, CDR2 FQGNSA, per germline. This CDR3 region has 12 residues. V shed 6 bases and J shed 2 bases, with 8 bases lying between them. Complete variable domain (other parts from reference TRBV7-2 and TRBJ2-7): GAGVSQSPSNKVTEKGKDVELRCDPISGHTALYWYRQSLGQGLEFLIYFQGNSAPDKSGLPSDRFSAERTGGSVSTLTIQRTQQEDSAVYLCASRQGTYEQYFGPGTRLTVT.

Worth noting for this clone: Coverage ceases 3 residues before the CDR3 finishes, and the germline J gene fills in the end. The rearrangement joins TRBV3-1 (or the pseudogene TRBV3-2) to TRBJ2-7, with 9 bases that match TRBD1. The CDR3 covers 14 residues. After removal of 10 bases from V and 3 bases from J, the junction contained 10 bases not matched to a gene. Germline values: CDR1 LGHDT, CDR2 YNNKEL (reference sequence). The CDR3 DNA, read in part, is TGTGCCAAATGTTTGGCGGGACAGGGCTACGAG. Its translation: CAKCLAGQGYE. The whole CDR3 reads CAKCLAGQGYEQYF.

In the case of this clone: The CDR3 extends 3 residues past the end of the read, so its final part is completed from the germline J gene. The chain joins TRBV20-1 to TRBJ2-5; 7 bases agree with TRBD1. Per germline, CDR1 DFQATT and CDR2 SNEGSKA (reference sequence). V lost 5 bases, J lost 4 bases, and 7 bases stayed unmatched. The CDR3 covers 13 residues. Partial CDR3 DNA: TGCAGTGCTGACAGGGAGTCAGGAGAGACC. It is translated as CSADRESGET. The complete CDR3 reads CSADRESGETQYF.

As for this clone: The read terminates 3 residues ahead of where the CDR3 ends, so the germline J gene completes it. The chain recombines TRBV2 with TRBJ1-4; 11 nucleotides agree with TRBD1. Germline V CDR1 and CDR2: SNHLY, FYNNEI. CDR3 length: 18 amino acids. The CDR3 DNA, read in part, is TGTGCCAGCACCGGACAGGGGGCGACGAGCTCCTATAATTCACCA. It encodes CASTGQGATSSYNSP. The entire CDR3 protein reads CASTGQGATSSYNSPLFF.

On this clone itself: The CDR3 extends 3 residues past the end of the read, so its final part is completed from the germline J gene. V is TRBV30 and J is TRBJ2-3; 10 nucleotides line up with TRBD2. Germline V lookup: CDR1 GTSNPN, CDR2 SVGIG (reference sequence). Germline trimming cut 1 base from V and 2 bases from J; bases unmatched to any gene: 3. This CDR3 comprises 15 residues. The part of the CDR3 DNA that was read is TGTGCCTGGAGTGGGACTAGCGGCTTCACAGATACG. Its protein is CAWSGTSGFTDT. The CDR3, in full, reads CAWSGTSGFTDTQYF.

Remarks on this clone: The sequence runs out 3 residues before the end of the CDR3; the remainder is reconstructed from the germline J gene. This chain uses TRBV18 with TRBJ2-3, with 15 bases aligning to TRBD2. Germline-derived CDR1 and CDR2 are KGHSH and LQKENI. The CDR3 has 17 residues. CDR3 DNA, as far as it was read: TGTGCCAGCTCACCGACGGGACTAGCGGGAGGTGGAGAGACG. Translated, it gives CASSPTGLAGGGET. The complete CDR3 protein is CASSPTGLAGGGETQYF.

With respect to this clone: The read terminates 3 residues ahead of where the CDR3 ends, so the germline J gene completes it. The chain combines TRBV7-8 with TRBJ2-1; 11 bases are shared with TRBD1. The CDR3 runs 15 residues. The germline gives CDR1 SGHVS, CDR2 FQNEAQ. V trimming: 3 bases; J trimming: 4 bases; junction bases outside the gene matches: 2. The CDR3 loop reads CASSFGQGAYNEQFF. CDR3 DNA, as far as it was read: TGTGCCAGCAGCTTTGGACAGGGGGCTTACAATGAG.

For this clone: The read comes to an end 3 residues before the CDR3 does, leaving the germline J gene to fill in the end. The chain carries TRBV7-9 and TRBJ1-2; 8 bases line up with TRBD1. The CDR3 loop spans 14 amino acids. Germline V gene lookup returns CDR1 SEHNR and CDR2 FQNEAQ (reference sequence). CDR3 in amino acids: CASSSILQGDDYTF. The DNA read from the CDR3 is TGTGCCAGCAGCTCCATTCTACAGGGGGATGAC.

On this clone itself: The read gets to within 3 residues of the CDR3 end, and the germline J gene fills in the rest. V and J are TRBV7-7 and TRBJ2-3; tentatively, D is TRBD1 (6 bases). CDR1 and CDR2 (germline): SSHAT, FNYEAQ (reference sequence). The CDR3 totals 14 residues. The CDR3 DNA, read in part, is TGTGCCAGCAGCCTCACAGGGAGTCAAGAGACG. Amino acids: CASSLTGSQET. The whole CDR3 region reads CASSLTGSQETQYF.

With regard to this clone: The read stops 3 residues short of the end of the CDR3; the missing end is completed from the germline J gene. The J gene is TRBJ2-2, the V gene TRBV27; a weak D match, TRBD2 (5 bases). The CDR3 covers 16 residues. The germline V gene has CDR1 MNHEY and CDR2 SMNVEV (reference sequence). The CDR3 protein is CASSSRAVVPNEKLFF. Partial CDR3 DNA: TGTGCCAGCAGTTCCCGAGCGGTAGTCCCTAATGAAAAG.

On this clone: Germline and junction disagree at one end, which may indicate a read error. Coverage ceases 3 residues before the CDR3 finishes, and the germline J gene fills in the end. In the same sample, other DNA sequences code for this CDR3. V gene TRBV5-1 combines with J gene TRBJ1-3, with D unresolved. Germline-derived CDR1 and CDR2 are SGHRS and YFSETQ. This CDR3 region has 15 residues. The part of the CDR3 DNA that was read is TGCGCCAGCAGCTTCGAGGGCTTCTCTGGAAACACA. Encoded protein: CASSFEGFSGNT. The whole CDR3 is CASSFEGFSGNTIYF.